This paragraph reports one TCR beta chain. The sample belongs to a study of cytomegalovirus exposure and HLA in healthy donors. Across the study: Previous work identified roughly 120 million unique TCR beta sequences from about 200 million T cells.

The PCR was carried out with 60 Vbeta primers and 13 Jbeta primers. Method: immunoSEQ multiplex PCR; TCRdb's copy keeps in-frame clones and lacks some. The sample data list over 100,000 clones. The V segment lost 0 bases and the J segment 0 bases; nucleotides outside the gene matches: 3. The CDR3 totals 16 residues. CDR1 is SEHNR, CDR2 FQNEAQ, per germline (reference sequence). This TCR derives from a man aged 25 to 40 in good health and CMV-seronegative. This chain joins TRBV7-9 and TRBJ2-5, with 8 bases aligning to TRBD2. The specimen was PBMCs. CDR3 region: CASSLAGGGYQETQYF. The CDR3 coding sequence is TGTGCCAGCAGCTTAGCGGGCGGGGGGTACCAAGAGACCCAGTACTTC.